This paragraph reports one T cell receptor (beta chain). The data were taken from a study of early T cells in non-severe SARS-CoV-2 infection. From the 5' RACE reads, TCRdb called clonotypes with MiXCR, one entry per CDR3 protein. This sample has tens of thousands of distinct CDR3 sequences, with approximately 9.7% found just once. V dropped 0 bases and J dropped 7 bases, with 14 bases sitting between them. CDR1 and CDR2 (germline): LGHDT, YNNKEL (reference sequence). The CDR3 has 15 residues. Sequenced sample: whole blood. The chain employs TRBV3-1 and TRBJ2-3; no firm D call. The sequence derives from an adult who was a healthcare worker with PCR-confirmed SARS-CoV-2 infection or an uninfected control (not recorded which). CDR3 sequence: CASSQERTIRNTQYF. The CDR3 DNA follows: TGTGCCAGCAGCCAAGAACGGACGATACGTAATACGCAGTATTTT.